The clone carrying this T cell receptor beta chain has only a few counts. The antigen is not known. The junction departs from the called germline gene at one end, perhaps through a read error. The sample belongs to a study of vaccination effects on CD4 cells after COVID-19. On the study more broadly: A couple of convalescent pre-vaccine samples were taken 142 and 148 days post-diagnosis.

Before any sequencing was done, the ViraFEST assay used viral peptide pools to expand antigen-specific CD4+ T cells. CD4+ T cells were isolated after nine to ten days of culture. According to PCR results, the person was infected with SARS-CoV-2 between March and December 2020. Each well held two million PBMC cultured with around 9.2 ug/ml peptides and approximately 11 IU/ml IL-2. The protocol was immunoSEQ multiplex PCR, while the TCRdb copy is restricted to in-frame clones and leaves out a portion. The sample consists of under 65,000 clones, under 80% of them appearing once. This TCR was recovered from a human donor who had a prior SARS-CoV-2 infection. The starting material was CD4+ T cells from PBMCs cultured with HIV peptides, obtained before COVID-19 vaccination. The subset: HIV-1 Nef peptide pool negative control/reference culture.

This CDR3 is CASSLTPPGASHNEQFF. CDR3 nucleotides: TGTGCCAGCAGCTTAACGCCCCCGGGAGCCTCCCACAATGAGCAGTTCTTC. This rearrangement joins TRBV7-3 to TRBJ2-1; D may be TRBD2 (6 bases). Germline V gives CDR1 SGHTA, CDR2 FQGTGA. The CDR3 length is 17 residues.